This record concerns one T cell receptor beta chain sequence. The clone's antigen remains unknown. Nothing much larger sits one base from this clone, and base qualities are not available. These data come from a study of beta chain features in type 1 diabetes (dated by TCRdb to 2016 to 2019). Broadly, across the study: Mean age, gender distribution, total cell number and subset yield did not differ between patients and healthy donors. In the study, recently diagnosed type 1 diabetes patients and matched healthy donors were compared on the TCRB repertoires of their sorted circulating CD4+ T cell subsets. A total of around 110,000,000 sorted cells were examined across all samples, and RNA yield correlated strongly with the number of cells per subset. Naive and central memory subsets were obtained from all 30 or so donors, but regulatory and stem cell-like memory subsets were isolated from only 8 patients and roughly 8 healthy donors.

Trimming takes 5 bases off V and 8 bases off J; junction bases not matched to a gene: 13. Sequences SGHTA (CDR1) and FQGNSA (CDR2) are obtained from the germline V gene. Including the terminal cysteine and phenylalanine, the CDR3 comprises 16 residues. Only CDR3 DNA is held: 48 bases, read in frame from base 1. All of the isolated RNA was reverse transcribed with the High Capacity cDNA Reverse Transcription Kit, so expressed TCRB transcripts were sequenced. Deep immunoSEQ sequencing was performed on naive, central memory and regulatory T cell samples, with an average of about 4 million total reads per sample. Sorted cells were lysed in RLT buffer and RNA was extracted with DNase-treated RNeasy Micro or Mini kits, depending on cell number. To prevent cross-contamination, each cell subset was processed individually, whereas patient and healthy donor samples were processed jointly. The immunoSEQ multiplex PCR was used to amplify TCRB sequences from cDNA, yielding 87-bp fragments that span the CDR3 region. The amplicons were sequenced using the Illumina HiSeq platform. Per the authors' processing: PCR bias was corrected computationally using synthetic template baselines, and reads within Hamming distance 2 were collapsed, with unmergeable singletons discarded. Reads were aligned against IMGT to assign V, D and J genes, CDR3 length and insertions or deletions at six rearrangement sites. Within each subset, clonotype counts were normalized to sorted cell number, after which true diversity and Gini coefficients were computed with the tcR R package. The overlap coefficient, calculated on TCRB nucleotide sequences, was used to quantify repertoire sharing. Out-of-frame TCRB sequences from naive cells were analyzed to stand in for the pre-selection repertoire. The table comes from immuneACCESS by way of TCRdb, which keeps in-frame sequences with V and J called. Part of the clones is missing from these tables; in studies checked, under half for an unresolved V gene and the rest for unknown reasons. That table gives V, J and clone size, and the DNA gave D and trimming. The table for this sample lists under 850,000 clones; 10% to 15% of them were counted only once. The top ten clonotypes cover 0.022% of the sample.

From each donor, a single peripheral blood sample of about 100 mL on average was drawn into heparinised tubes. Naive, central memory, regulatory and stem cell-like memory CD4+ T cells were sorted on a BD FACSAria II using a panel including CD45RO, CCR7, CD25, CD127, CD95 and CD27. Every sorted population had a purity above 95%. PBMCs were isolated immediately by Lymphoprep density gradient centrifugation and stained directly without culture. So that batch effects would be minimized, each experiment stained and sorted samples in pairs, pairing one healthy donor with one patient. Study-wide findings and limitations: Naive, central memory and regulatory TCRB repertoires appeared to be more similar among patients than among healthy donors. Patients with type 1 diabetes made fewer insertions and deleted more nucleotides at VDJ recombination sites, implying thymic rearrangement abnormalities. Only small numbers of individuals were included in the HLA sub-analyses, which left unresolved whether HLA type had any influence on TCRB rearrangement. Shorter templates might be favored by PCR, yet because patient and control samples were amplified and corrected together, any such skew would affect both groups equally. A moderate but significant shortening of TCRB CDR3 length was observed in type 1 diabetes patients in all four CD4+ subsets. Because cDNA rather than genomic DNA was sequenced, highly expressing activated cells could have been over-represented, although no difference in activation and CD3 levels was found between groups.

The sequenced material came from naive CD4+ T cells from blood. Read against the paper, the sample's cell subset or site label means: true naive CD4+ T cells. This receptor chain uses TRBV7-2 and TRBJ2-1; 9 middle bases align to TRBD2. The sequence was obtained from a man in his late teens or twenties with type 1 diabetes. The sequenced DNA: TGTGCCAGCAGCAAAGGACTAGCGATAACAGACGATGAGCAGTTCTTC. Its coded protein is CASSKGLAITDDEQFF.